The 4 T cell receptor beta chains listed next were all sequenced from one sample in a study of graft-versus-host responses after intestinal transplantation. Assay: immunoSEQ multiplex PCR; the TCRdb copy retains only in-frame clones and omits some. The data contain 1,500 to 2,000 clones, approximately 60% of them singletons. The culture paired about 200,000 irradiated violet-dye-labeled stimulators with about 200,000 CFSE-labeled responders. Sequenced material: alloreactive CD8+ T cells from a mixed lymphocyte reaction culture, taken before transplantation. Subset reported: CFSE-low proliferating T cells sorted from roughly six-day pre-transplant mixed lymphocyte reaction (GvH or HvG direction). The receptor set was obtained from a human patient who was an organ donor for intestinal transplantation.

The chain carries TRBV19 and TRBJ2-1, with TRBD2 matching over 8 bases. V lost 5 bases to trimming and J lost 4 bases; unmatched junction nucleotides: 7. The CDR3 sequence is 15 residues long. Germline CDR1 is LNHDA and CDR2 is SQIVND (reference sequence). The CDR3 loop is CASSVLGTSYNEQFF. CDR3 nucleotide sequence: TGTGCCAGTAGTGTCCTCGGGACTAGTTACAATGAGCAGTTCTTC.

This clone was picked up one time. This chain uses TRBV9 with TRBJ1-1; 7 bases are shared with TRBD1. After removal of 5 bases from V and 10 bases from J, the junction contained 26 bases not matched to a gene. Looked up from germline, CDR1 is SGDLS and CDR2 is YYNGEE. The CDR3 has 18 residues. CDR3 residues: CASSPPSPLDKTDRRAFF. CDR3 sequence (DNA): TGTGCCAGCAGTCCCCCCAGTCCCCTAGATAAAACGGACAGGAGAGCTTTCTTT.

The chain uses TRBV6-6 and TRBJ2-5; 7 bases match TRBD2. This CDR3 is 15 amino acids long. Unmatched junction bases numbered 8, after V lost 4 bases and J lost 3 bases. Germline V gene lookup returns CDR1 MNHNY and CDR2 SVGAGI (reference sequence). In nucleotides, the CDR3 is TGTGCCAGCAGTTTATGGGTGGGGAGGGAAGAGACCCAGTACTTC. Translating it yields CASSLWVGREETQYF.

The chain employs TRBV5-4 and TRBJ2-5, with TRBD2 as a possible D gene (6 bases). V was cut by 2 bases and J by 7 bases, with 15 bases left in between. Germline-derived CDR1 and CDR2 are SGHNT and YYREEE (reference sequence). The length of the CDR3 is 14 residues. CDR3 sequence: CASSFIETEGTQYF. The CDR3 DNA sequence: TGTGCCAGCAGCTTTATCGAGACGGAGGGGACCCAGTACTTC.